This T cell receptor beta chain was profiled in a study of cytomegalovirus exposure and HLA in healthy donors. Notes on the study in general: Based on reports, TCR beta sequences accurately predicted HLA-A and HLA-B alleles for most subjects.

The PCR used 60 Vbeta and 13 Jbeta primers. This table comes from immunoSEQ multiplex PCR, and its TCRdb copy is limited to in-frame clones, with some not included. Of over 140,000 clones detected, almost 85% appear once; the ten largest clones hold about 1.5%. This clone has only a few counts. Its target is not known. CDR3 length: 14 amino acids. Germline-derived CDR1 and CDR2 are MDHEN and SYDVKM. J lost 1 base, V lost 2 bases, and 0 bases had no gene match. The sequence derives from a man aged 25-40 years in good health and CMV-seropositive. Sequencing was performed on PBMCs. V and J are TRBV28 and TRBJ1-1; TRBD1 matches 8 bases. The DNA for the CDR3 is TGTGCCAGCAGTTTAGGACAGGGGAACACTGAAGCTTTCTTT. It translates to CASSLGQGNTEAFF.